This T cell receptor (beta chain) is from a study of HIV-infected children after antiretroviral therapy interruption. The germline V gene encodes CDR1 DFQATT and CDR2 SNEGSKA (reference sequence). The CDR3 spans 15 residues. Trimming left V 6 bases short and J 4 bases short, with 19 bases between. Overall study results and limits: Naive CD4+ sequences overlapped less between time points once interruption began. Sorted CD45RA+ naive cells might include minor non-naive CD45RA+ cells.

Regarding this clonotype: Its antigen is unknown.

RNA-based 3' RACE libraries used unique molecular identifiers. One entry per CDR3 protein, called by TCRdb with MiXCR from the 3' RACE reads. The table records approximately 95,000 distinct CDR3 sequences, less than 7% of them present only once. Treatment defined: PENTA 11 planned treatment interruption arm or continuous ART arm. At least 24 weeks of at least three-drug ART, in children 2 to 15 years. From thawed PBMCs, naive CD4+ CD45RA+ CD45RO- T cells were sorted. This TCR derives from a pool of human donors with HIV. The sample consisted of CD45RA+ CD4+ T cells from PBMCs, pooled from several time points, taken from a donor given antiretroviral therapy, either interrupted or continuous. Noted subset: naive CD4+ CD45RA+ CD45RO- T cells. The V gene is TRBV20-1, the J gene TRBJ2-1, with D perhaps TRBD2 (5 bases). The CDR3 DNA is TGCAGTGCCAATCCGGACGGGAAGGATTACAATGAGCAGTTCTTC. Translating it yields CSANPDGKDYNEQFF.